The 23 T cell receptor beta chains in this list originate from one sample, sequenced in a study of regulatory T cells in long-lasting Graves disease (dated by TCRdb to the early 2020s). The meaning of the sample's time point label: persistent/refractory GD, antithyroid drugs over 5 years with positive TRAb. For both TCR sequencing and RNA sequencing, RNA was extracted from PBMCs using TRIzol. Library generation was performed with multiplex PCR. The sequencer listed for this sample is Illumina HiSeq 4000. TCR beta libraries were built with iRepertoire HTBI primers and Arm-PCR amplification of CDR3 regions. The public reads were run again by TCRdb, first through fastp at Q25 and then through MiXCR, and only productive beta chains were kept. Rows with a matching CDR3 protein are joined into one entry that keeps the most common DNA and genes. Recorded for this sample are about 660,000 distinct CDR3 sequences; 25% to 35% of them occurred a single time. 42% of the sample comes from the top ten.

The sequencing here drew on peripheral blood mononuclear cells (PBMCs), taken when the disease was refractory, from a patient treated with antithyroid drugs. These TCRs come from a female donor with Graves disease.

This rearrangement joins TRBV7-3 to TRBJ2-3, with 8 bases matching TRBD2. Losses at the gene ends were 5 bases for V and 2 bases for J; bases not matched to a gene: 3. Germline values: CDR1 SGHTA, CDR2 FQGTGA. The CDR3 contains 14 residues. For the CDR3, the DNA is TGTGCCAGCAGCGCGACTAGCGTCACAGATACGCAGTATTTT. It yields the protein CASSATSVTDTQYF.

The genes are TRBV20-1 and TRBJ2-5, with 10 bases fitting TRBD2. CDR1 and CDR2 (germline): DFQATT, SNEGSKA (reference sequence). There are 14 residues in the CDR3. The V and J ends lost 4 bases and 4 bases, in that order; junction bases with no gene match: 6. CDR3 nucleotides: TGCAGTGCTACCTCTAGCGGGAGTATAGAGACCCAGTACTTC. It codes for CSATSSGSIETQYF.

This clonotype came up a few times. The chain uses TRBV19 and TRBJ2-2; 9 positions match TRBD2. CDR3 length: 15 residues. Per the germline V gene, CDR1 is LNHDA and CDR2 is SQIVND (reference sequence). V was clipped by 6 bases and J by 4 bases; unmatched bases: 6. CDR3: CASSGTSFSTGELFF. The CDR3 nucleotides are TGTGCCAGTAGCGGGACTAGCTTTTCCACCGGGGAGCTGTTTTTT.

This clonotype was counted between two and nine times. This chain uses TRBV6-5 with TRBJ2-2; 9 bases agree with TRBD2. This CDR3 has 21 amino acids. Germline loops: CDR1 MNHEY, CDR2 SVGAGI. Trimming cost V 2 bases and J 0 bases; bases outside gene matches: 16. CDR3 sequence: CASSYANMRTSAHSNTGELFF. The CDR3 nucleotides are TGTGCCAGCAGTTACGCGAACATGAGGACTAGCGCCCACTCGAACACCGGGGAGCTGTTTTTT.

The table lists this clonotype with a few counts. This chain uses TRBV5-1 with TRBJ1-4; 10 bases are a match to TRBD1. CDR1 is SGHRS, CDR2 YFSETQ, per germline. The CDR3 contains 16 residues. The ends lost 0 bases at V and 7 bases at J; junction bases unmatched: 6. The CDR3 region has the DNA TGCGCCAGCAGCTTGGTGACAGGGGGCTCAGGTGAAAAACTGTTTTTT. Translated, it gives CASSLVTGGSGEKLFF.

This clonotype appeared a few times. The chain has TRBV7-9 and TRBJ1-1, with 8 bases aligning to TRBD1. Per germline, CDR1 SEHNR and CDR2 FQNEAQ (reference sequence). The CDR3 is 16 residues long. With V trimmed by 5 bases and J by 1 base, 9 bases remained unmatched. The CDR3 DNA reads TGTGCCAGCAGCACGAGACGAGGACAGGGGAACACTGAAGCTTTCTTT. Translating gives CASSTRRGQGNTEAFF.

This clonotype was observed a handful of times. CDR3: CASSRLLTKTSYNEQFF. The CDR3 DNA is TGTGCCAGCAGCCGTCTATTGACAAAAACATCCTACAATGAGCAGTTCTTC. V is TRBV27 and J is TRBJ2-1; the D is unclear. From germline, CDR1 is MNHEY and CDR2 SMNVEV (reference sequence). The V end lost 6 bases, the J end lost 1 base, and 19 bases lay between the germline ends. The CDR3 totals 17 residues.

This chain links TRBV12-3 or TRBV12-4 with TRBJ1-5, with 7 bases that match TRBD1. The CDR3 consists of 14 residues. V lost 4 bases and J lost 9; bases outside the gene matches: 9. CDR3 in DNA: TGTGCCAGCAGTTCGCGGGACAGCCCTCGGCCCCAGCATTTT. Amino acids: CASSSRDSPRPQHF.

The CDR3 sequence: CASSPAGLQLFF. The CDR3, as DNA: TGTGCCAGCTCACCTGCGGGGCTTCAACTGTTTTTT. The genes are TRBV18 and TRBJ1-4, with D maybe TRBD1 (5 bases). CDR1 is KGHSH and CDR2 is LQKENI in the germline V gene. The CDR3 is made up of 12 amino acids. V was pared by 3 bases and J by 12 bases, with 11 bases between.

J is TRBJ1-1 and V is TRBV6-1; D is possibly TRBD1 (5 bases). Germline lookup yields CDR1 MNHNS and CDR2 SASEGT. The CDR3 has 15 residues. Trimming cost V 7 bases and J 3 bases, with 18 bases left between them. CDR3 DNA sequence: TGTGCCAGCACAGCAACCCCCTTGGGGGACACTGAAGCTTTCTTT. This translates into CASTATPLGDTEAFF.

This clonotype was observed many times. The junction departs from the called germline gene at one end, perhaps through a read error. This rearrangement joins TRBV7-9 to TRBJ2-2, with TRBD2 matching 8 bases. Germline V lookup: CDR1 SEHNR, CDR2 FQNEAQ (reference sequence). There are 15 residues in the CDR3. CDR3 DNA: TGTGCCAGCAGCTTAGGAGCGGGAGCAACCGGGGAACTGTTTTTT. It encodes CASSLGAGATGELFF.

This sequence joins TRBV2 and TRBJ2-5; perhaps TRBD1 as D (6 bases). CDR3 length: 14 residues. CDR1 is SNHLY, CDR2 FYNNEI, per germline. V was shortened by 8 bases and J by 0 bases, with 13 bases between the two germline ends. The CDR3, as DNA: TGTGCCAGCGGTCCCCAGGGGAACCAAGAGACCCAGTACTTC. As protein: CASGPQGNQETQYF.

This clonotype showed up many times. The J gene is TRBJ2-5, the V gene TRBV2; 9 bases line up with TRBD1. CDR3 size: 16 residues. V was clipped by 2 bases and J by 3 bases; unmatched bases: 7. Looked up from germline, CDR1 is SNHLY and CDR2 is FYNNEI. CDR3 loop: CASSEIGQGREETQYF. DNA for the CDR3: TGTGCCAGCAGTGAAATCGGACAGGGGAGGGAAGAGACCCAGTACTTC.

This clonotype appeared a few times. This sequence joins TRBV20-1 and TRBJ1-5, with D uncertain. Trimming removed 6 bases at V and 4 bases at J, with 10 bases between. CDR3 length: 12 residues. CDR1 is DFQATT, CDR2 SNEGSKA, per germline (reference sequence). CDR3 protein: CSASDGNQPQHF. CDR3 nucleotides: TGCAGTGCCTCGGACGGAAATCAGCCCCAGCATTTT.

The V gene is TRBV27, the J gene TRBJ2-7; D is unclear. Germline loops: CDR1 MNHEY, CDR2 SMNVEV (reference sequence). The CDR3 totals 15 residues. V dropped 4 bases and J dropped 7 bases, with 20 bases sitting between them. The CDR3 region is CASSSPRRLSGEQYF. The DNA for the CDR3 is TGTGCCAGCAGTTCTCCAAGGCGCTTGAGTGGTGAGCAGTACTTC.

The rearrangement uses TRBV29-1 and TRBJ1-1; D perhaps matches TRBD1 (5 bases). The CDR3 is made up of 14 amino acids. CDR1 is SQVTM and CDR2 is ANQGSEA in the germline V gene. Deletions cut 6 bases from V and 4 bases from J, with 18 bases between. For the CDR3, the DNA is TGCAGCGTGGGTCCGGCAGGGTACAGCACTGAAGCTTTCTTT. The encoded protein is CSVGPAGYSTEAFF.

The chain uses TRBV19 and TRBJ1-5; a possible D gene is TRBD1 (5 bases). V lost 6 bases and J lost 8, with 26 bases in between. The length of the CDR3 is 17 residues. Germline-derived CDR1 and CDR2 are LNHDA and SQIVND (reference sequence). The CDR3 protein is CASSLLSAPVAGEPQHF. As DNA, the CDR3 is TGTGCCAGTAGCCTACTCTCCGCCCCTGTGGCGGGGGAGCCCCAGCATTTT.

This clonotype has only a few counts. The rearrangement links TRBV19 to TRBJ1-2, with D possibly matching TRBD1 (5 bases). The V and J ends lost 3 bases and 8 bases respectively, with 10 bases between them. Germline V gene lookup returns CDR1 LNHDA and CDR2 SQIVND (reference sequence). This CDR3 is built from 12 residues. In DNA, the CDR3 is TGTGCCAGTAGTATCGGCAGGGACGGCTACACCTTC. It yields the protein CASSIGRDGYTF.

V and J are TRBV9 and TRBJ2-2, with a possible D match to TRBD2 (6 bases). V was trimmed by 3 bases and J by 7 bases, leaving 10 bases between them. Germline assignment: CDR1 SGDLS and CDR2 YYNGEE. The CDR3 extends over 13 amino acids. The DNA of the CDR3 is TGTGCCAGCAGCGCGACTAGGGGCGGGGAGCTGTTTTTT. As protein: CASSATRGGELFF.

There are a few counts of this clonotype. This rearrangement joins TRBV28 to TRBJ1-4, with 8 nucleotides matching TRBD1. The length of the CDR3 is 14 residues. From germline, CDR1 is MDHEN and CDR2 SYDVKM. V shed 3 bases, J shed 10 bases, and the junction held 7 bases outside the gene matches. The CDR3 DNA is TGTGCCAGCAGTTTTCCGACAGGGGAGGTAAAACTGTTTTTT. Encoded protein: CASSFPTGEVKLFF.

In this sample, this clonotype turned up many times. At one end, the junction sequence differs from germline, possibly due to a read error. The gene calls are TRBV2 and TRBJ1-5; D is uncertain. This CDR3 has 14 residues. Germline lookup yields CDR1 SNHLY and CDR2 FYNNEI. CDR3 sequence (DNA): TGTGCCAGCAGCGAAGGGAGCAGCAATCAGCCCCAGCATTTT. Translated, it gives CASSEGSSNQPQHF.

The chain joins TRBV5-4 to TRBJ2-7; D is perhaps TRBD1 or TRBD2 (5 bases each). CDR1 SGHNT and CDR2 YYREEE come from the germline V gene (reference sequence). Trimming removed 0 bases at V and 2 bases at J, with 12 bases between. The CDR3 extends over 15 amino acids. This chain's CDR3 is CASSLVGEPPYEQYF. The CDR3 nucleotides read TGTGCCAGCAGCTTGGTGGGGGAACCTCCCTACGAGCAGTACTTC.

V and J are TRBV19 and TRBJ2-6, with a tentative D call TRBD2 (6 bases). From germline, CDR1 is LNHDA and CDR2 SQIVND (reference sequence). With 3 bases removed from V and 4 bases from J, the gap between germline ends came to 10 bases. CDR3 length: 15 amino acids. The CDR3 DNA reads TGTGCCAGTAGTATCGGCGGGGCGGGGGCCAACGTCCTGACTTTC. Its protein is CASSIGGAGANVLTF.